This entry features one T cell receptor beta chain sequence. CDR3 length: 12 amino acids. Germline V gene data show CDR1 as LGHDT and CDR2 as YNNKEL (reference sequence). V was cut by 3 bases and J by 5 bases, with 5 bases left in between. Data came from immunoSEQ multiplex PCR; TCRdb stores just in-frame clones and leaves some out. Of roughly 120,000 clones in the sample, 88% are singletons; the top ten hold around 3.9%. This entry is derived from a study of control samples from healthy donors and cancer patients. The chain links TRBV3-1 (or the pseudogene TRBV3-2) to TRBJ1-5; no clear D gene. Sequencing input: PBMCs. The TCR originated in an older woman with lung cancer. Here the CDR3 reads CASSHGDQPQHF. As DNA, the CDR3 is TGTGCCAGCAGCCATGGGGATCAGCCCCAGCATTTT.